These T cell receptor beta chains were read from a single sample in a study of blood T cell repertoires in COVID-19. Clones were sequenced by immunoSEQ multiplex PCR, and TCRdb holds only the in-frame ones, with some missing. The table lists over 150,000 clones, about 93% of them singletons. Sequencing was done on a sample of peripheral blood. Every receptor here comes from a man aged 25-45 years with COVID-19, enrolled during active disease. Each CDR3 is given with its conserved first and last residue. The D gene is left open where the match is weak. Size values are once, few and many counts, or a class for expanded clones, and some rows have none.

D	size	V	J	CDR3	DNA
TRBD1	NA	TRBV27	TRBJ1-6	CASSFTGVNSPLHF	TGTGCCAGCAGTTTTACAGGGGTTAATTCACCCCTCCACTTT
NA	NA	TRBV5-1	TRBJ1-5	CASSLVGNQPQHF	TGCGCCAGCAGCTTGGTCGGGAATCAGCCCCAGCATTTT
NA	NA	TRBV5-1	TRBJ2-7	CASSLEGDGHYEQYF	TGCGCCAGCAGCTTGGAGGGGGACGGTCACTACGAGCAGTACTTC
NA	NA	TRBV12-5	TRBJ1-2	CASGSGHQTYGYTF	TGTGCTAGTGGTTCAGGACACCAAACTTATGGCTACACCTTC
NA	NA	TRBV6-5	TRBJ1-1	CATGLAGWEAFF	TGTGCCACCGGCCTGGCAGGTTGGGAAGCTTTCTTT
TRBD1	NA	TRBV6-5	TRBJ1-4	CASRDTGEGGEKLFF	TGTGCCAGCAGGGACACAGGGGAAGGAGGTGAAAAACTGTTTTTT
TRBD1	NA	TRBV29-1	TRBJ1-2	CSANPGQGGGYTF	TGCAGCGCTAACCCGGGACAGGGGGGCGGCTACACCTTC
NA	NA	TRBV3-1/TRBV3-2	TRBJ2-1	CASSQDLGTEQFF	TGTGCCAGCAGCCAAGACTTAGGGACAGAGCAGTTCTTC
TRBD2	NA	TRBV13	TRBJ2-7	CASSLRAGVTNEQYF	TGTGCCAGCAGCTTGAGGGCGGGGGTAACCAACGAGCAGTACTTC
TRBD2	few	TRBV16	TRBJ2-3	CASSLQGPGLAKDTQYF	TGTGCCAGCAGCCTTCAAGGGCCGGGACTAGCAAAAGATACGCAGTATTTT
NA	NA	TRBV5-5	TRBJ1-5	CASSPTVYSNQPQHF	TGTGCCAGCAGCCCGACAGTTTATAGCAATCAGCCCCAGCATTTT
NA	NA	TRBV10-3	TRBJ2-6	CAISDGSSGANVLTF	TGTGCCATCAGTGACGGTAGCTCTGGGGCCAACGTCCTGACTTTC
TRBD2	NA	TRBV19	TRBJ2-1	CASSIPGSGGVEQFF	TGTGCCAGTAGTATCCCCGGAAGCGGGGGGGTTGAGCAGTTCTTC
NA	NA	TRBV19	TRBJ1-5	CASSRGSNQPQHF	TGTGCCAGTAGCAGAGGTAGCAATCAGCCCCAGCATTTT
TRBD1	NA	TRBV2	TRBJ2-2	CASGGQGADNTGELFF	TGTGCCAGCGGGGGACAGGGGGCAGATAACACCGGGGAGCTGTTTTTT
NA	NA	TRBV2	TRBJ1-5	CASSAPPRVSGNQPQHF	TGTGCCAGCAGTGCTCCCCCCCGGGTGTCGGGCAATCAGCCCCAGCATTTT
TRBD2	NA	TRBV6-2/TRBV6-3	TRBJ2-5	CASSYGLAGRETQYF	TGTGCCAGCAGTTACGGACTAGCGGGTCGAGAGACCCAGTACTTC
NA	once	TRBV7-2	TRBJ2-5	CASSPDKTQETQYF	TGTGCCAGCAGCCCCGACAAGACCCAAGAGACCCAGTACTTC